One and the same sample provided the 8 T cell receptor beta chains below, sequenced in a study of OX40 agonist ivuxolimab in advanced cancers. The repertoire was sequenced with immunoSEQ multiplex PCR; TCRdb's copy has only in-frame clones and lacks some. The sample includes tens of thousands of clones, around 80% seen only once; the top ten take 4% to 5%. The input for sequencing was CD4+ or CD8+ T cells sorted from blood, taken in a trial of the OX40 agonist ivuxolimab. The receptors were gathered from an adult with an advanced solid tumor such as melanoma, head and neck, liver or kidney cancer.

The count of this clone is one. The rearrangement joins TRBV7-2 to TRBJ1-5; TRBD1 might be the D (6 bases). The length of the CDR3 is 14 residues. Germline V gene data show CDR1 as SGHTA and CDR2 as FQGNSA. V was shortened by 4 bases and J by 5 bases, with 12 bases between the two germline ends. The DNA of the CDR3 is TGTGCCAGCAGCTCATCGGGACACCATCAGCCCCAGCATTTT. This translates into CASSSSGHHQPQHF.

The chain is built from TRBV30 and TRBJ1-2, with TRBD1 identical over 7 bases. This CDR3 comprises 14 residues. Germline assignment: CDR1 GTSNPN and CDR2 SVGIG (reference sequence). J gave up 8 bases and V 0 bases, and 9 bases lay outside the gene matches. The DNA for the CDR3 is TGTGCCTGGAGTGTGCGTATGGTAGGGGGCGGCTACACCTTC. Residues: CAWSVRMVGGGYTF. The full variable domain, with the rest looked up from reference TRBV30 and TRBJ1-2, is SQTIHQWPATLVQPVGSPLSLECTVEGTSNPNLYWYRQAAGRGLQLLFYSVGIGQISSEVPQNLSASRPQDRQFILSSKKLLLSDSGFYLCAWSVRMVGGGYTFGSGTRLTVV.

The chain has TRBV5-6 and TRBJ1-2, with 9 positions matching TRBD1. Unmatched junction bases numbered 4, after V lost 2 bases and J lost 5 bases. Germline-derived CDR1 and CDR2 are SGHDT and YYEEEE. This CDR3 is 14 amino acids long. In DNA, the CDR3 is TGTGCCAGCAGCTTATATGGGACAGGGTATGGCTACACCTTC. Protein product: CASSLYGTGYGYTF.

The chain combines TRBV27 with TRBJ1-6; D possibly corresponds to TRBD1 (6 bases). The germline CDR1 and CDR2 sequences are MNHEY and SMNVEV (reference sequence). Trimming removed 1 base at V and 8 bases at J, with 9 bases between. This CDR3 has 14 amino acids. The DNA for the CDR3 is TGTGCCAGCAGTTTATACAGGGTCGATTCACCCCTCCACTTT. This sequence encodes CASSLYRVDSPLHF.

The chain joins TRBV5-5 to TRBJ1-5, with a tentative D call TRBD1 (5 bases). The CDR3 has 15 amino acids. The germline V gene encodes CDR1 SGHKS and CDR2 YYEKEE (reference sequence). The V end lost 4 bases, the J end lost 6 bases, and 17 bases lay between the germline ends. The CDR3 reads CASSPGRGSGQPQHF. The CDR3 bases are TGTGCCAGCAGCCCCGGGAGGGGCAGCGGTCAGCCCCAGCATTTT.

The V call is TRBV6-1, the J call TRBJ1-1; no clear D. CDR3 length: 12 residues. Germline-derived CDR1 and CDR2 are MNHNS and SASEGT. Between the trimmed V and J ends, which lost 1 base and 6 bases, there was a span of 6 bases. The CDR3 DNA sequence: TGTGCCAGCAGTGAAGGATTGTCTGAAGCTTTCTTT. It yields the protein CASSEGLSEAFF.

The rearrangement uses TRBV7-2 and TRBJ2-7; no reliable D call. CDR3 length equals 11 residues. The germline V gene encodes CDR1 SGHTA and CDR2 FQGNSA. Trimming left V 5 bases short and J 5 bases short, with 7 bases between. CDR3 amino acids: CASSQLDEQYF. The CDR3, as DNA: TGTGCCAGCAGCCAACTCGACGAGCAGTACTTC. The full variable domain, in which reference TRBV7-2 and TRBJ2-7 provide the parts outside the CDR3, is GAGVSQSPSNKVTEKGKDVELRCDPISGHTALYWYRQSLGQGLEFLIYFQGNSAPDKSGLPSDRFSAERTGGSVSTLTIQRTQQEDSAVYLCASSQLDEQYFGPGTRLTVT.

The genes are TRBV5-4 and TRBJ1-3; D gene ambiguous. From germline, CDR1 is SGHNT and CDR2 YYREEE (reference sequence). Trimming left V 1 base short and J 1 base short, with 9 bases between. The CDR3 totals 15 residues. In DNA form, the CDR3 reads TGTGCCAGCAGCTTGAAGTCAGGATCTGGAAACACCATATATTTT. Amino acid sequence: CASSLKSGSGNTIYF.